The present T cell receptor (beta chain) was sequenced within a study of blood T cell repertoires in COVID-19. Background on the study: Sample material is recorded as cDNA or gDNA derived from T cells, B-cell-depleted T cells, or PBMCs.

Sequencing used immunoSEQ multiplex PCR; TCRdb keeps in-frame clones, though not all of them. This table has about 240,000 clones, roughly 83% appearing once. Trimming shortened V by 2 bases and J by 7 bases, and 5 bases separated the two germline ends. CDR1 and CDR2 from the germline V gene are MDHEN and SYDVKM. The CDR3 consists of 11 residues. The J gene is TRBJ1-1, the V gene TRBV28, with D possibly being TRBD1 (5 bases). Sample: peripheral blood. The sequence came from a man older than 75 with acute or convalescent COVID-19. CDR3 bases: TGTGCCAGCAGTTTAACAGGTGAAGCTTTCTTT. Its protein is CASSLTGEAFF.